This T cell receptor beta chain is from a study of radiotherapy plus CTLA-4 blockade in lung cancer. Overall study context: Disease control was achieved by around 32% of patients, and objective responses by about 17%.

Treatment of patients with chemo-refractory metastatic non-small-cell lung cancer consisted of focal radiation plus CTLA-4 blockade with ipilimumab. Germline CDR1 SNHLY, CDR2 FYNNEI. The length of the CDR3 is 14 residues. V dropped 3 bases and J dropped 2 bases, with 11 bases sitting between them. Study findings and constraints: In blood, TCR clones derived from the tumor expanded after radiotherapy plus ipilimumab.

Turning to this clone: Its antigen is currently unknown.

The data were produced by immunoSEQ multiplex PCR, yet TCRdb's version contains in-frame clones alone and is incomplete. The sample includes 20,000 or so clones, about 83% of them seen just once. This specimen was peripheral blood, taken from a patient treated with radiotherapy plus ipilimumab. The clonotype originates from a human donor with non-small cell lung cancer whose response to radiotherapy plus ipilimumab could not be evaluated. The V call is TRBV2, the J call TRBJ2-7, with a tentative D call TRBD1 (5 bases). In DNA form, the CDR3 reads TGTGCCAGCAGTGACTGGACATCGACCTACGAGCAGTACTTC. Translation gives CASSDWTSTYEQYF.